The rows below give T cell receptor beta chains drawn from one sample of a study of cytomegalovirus exposure and HLA in healthy donors. Data came from immunoSEQ multiplex PCR; TCRdb stores just in-frame clones and leaves some out. The sample shows 150,000 or so clones, approximately 87% of them seen only once. Sequencing was performed on PBMCs. These receptors all come from a woman under 40 in good health and CMV-seronegative. Each CDR3 is given with its conserved first and last residue. The order of the fields is D gene, V gene, clone size, J gene, CDR3 DNA, CDR3 protein. D genes are given only for firm matches. Rows give clone size only sometimes, using once, few, many, or a class for an expanded clone.

D: TRBD1
V: TRBV15
size: -
J: TRBJ2-7
DNA: TGTGCCACCAGCACCAAGACAGGGGACGAGCAGTACTTC
CDR3: CATSTKTGDEQYF

D: TRBD2
V: TRBV27
size: -
J: TRBJ2-2
DNA: TGTGCCAGCAGTTTAGCTCGGGGGGGGAACACCGGGGAGCTGTTTTTT
CDR3: CASSLARGGNTGELFF

D: -
V: TRBV6-6
size: -
J: TRBJ2-5
DNA: TGTGCCAGCAGTCGTTATAGCGCGCAGGGGGAGACCCAGTACTTC
CDR3: CASSRYSAQGETQYF

D: TRBD2
V: TRBV7-8
size: -
J: TRBJ2-2
DNA: TGTGCCAGCAGCAGACTAGCGGGGAGTCCCGGGGAGCTGTTTTTT
CDR3: CASSRLAGSPGELFF

D: TRBD1
V: TRBV9
size: -
J: TRBJ2-1
DNA: TGTGCCAGCAGCCTTACCTGGGGGGACAGGGTCAACAATGAGCAGTTCTTC
CDR3: CASSLTWGDRVNNEQFF

D: TRBD1
V: TRBV6-1
size: few
J: TRBJ1-6
DNA: TGTGCCAGCAGTGAAAGAGGAACAGGGGGTTCACCCCTCCACTTT
CDR3: CASSERGTGGSPLHF

D: TRBD1
V: TRBV2
size: -
J: TRBJ1-6
DNA: TGTGCCAGCAGTGAATGGGACAGGAATTCACCCCTCCACTTT
CDR3: CASSEWDRNSPLHF

D: TRBD1
V: TRBV11-2
size: -
J: TRBJ2-7
DNA: TGTGCCAGCAGCCCCGGGACAGGGGTTGTCGGCGAGCAGTACTTC
CDR3: CASSPGTGVVGEQYF

D: TRBD1
V: TRBV27
size: few
J: TRBJ2-7
DNA: TGTGCCAGCAGTTTAACCGGGACAGTTGATAAAGCCTACGAGCAGTACTTC
CDR3: CASSLTGTVDKAYEQYF

D: -
V: TRBV11-3
size: -
J: TRBJ2-3
DNA: TGTGCCAGCAGCCCTCGGGGGACTAGCACAGATACGCAGTATTTT
CDR3: CASSPRGTSTDTQYF

D: TRBD1
V: TRBV19
size: -
J: TRBJ1-1
DNA: TGTGCCAGTAGTATTGGACAGGGGAACACTGAAGCTTTCTTT
CDR3: CASSIGQGNTEAFF

D: -
V: TRBV7-9
size: -
J: TRBJ2-6
DNA: TGTGCCAGCAGCGATAACAGATACTCTGGGGCCAACGTCCTGACTTTC
CDR3: CASSDNRYSGANVLTF

D: TRBD2
V: TRBV18
size: -
J: TRBJ2-5
DNA: TGTGCCAGCTCACCCGGGTCTAGCGGGGTTCAAGAGACCCAGTACTTC
CDR3: CASSPGSSGVQETQYF

D: -
V: TRBV5-1
size: -
J: TRBJ1-1
DNA: TGCGCCAGCAGCTTGGGACAGGCCGACACTGAAGCTTTCTTT
CDR3: CASSLGQADTEAFF

D: -
V: TRBV7-6
size: few
J: TRBJ2-2
DNA: TGTGCCAGCAGCCGACAGGTGTTCACCGGGGAGCTGTTTTTT
CDR3: CASSRQVFTGELFF

D: TRBD1
V: TRBV6-1
size: -
J: TRBJ1-4
DNA: TGTGCCAGCAGTGCCTACCGGGACAGGGAGTTTGGAACTAATGAAAAACTGTTTTTT
CDR3: CASSAYRDREFGTNEKLFF

D: -
V: TRBV25-1
size: -
J: TRBJ1-6
DNA: TGTGCCAGCTCCCGTGAGGTGGATTCACCCCTCCACTTT
CDR3: CASSREVDSPLHF

D: -
V: TRBV25-1
size: -
J: TRBJ2-4
DNA: TGTGCCAGCAGTGAAGAGGGCCCCAAAAACATTCAGTACTTC
CDR3: CASSEEGPKNIQYF

D: -
V: TRBV18
size: once
J: TRBJ1-5
DNA: TGTGCCAGCTCACCAAGATCGGGGATGGGCAATCAGCCCCAGCATTTT
CDR3: CASSPRSGMGNQPQHF

D: -
V: TRBV7-6
size: once
J: TRBJ1-5
DNA: TGTGCCAGCAGCTTAGCTCAGGGGTCGGGGCAGCCCCAGCATTTT
CDR3: CASSLAQGSGQPQHF

D: TRBD1
V: TRBV11-2
size: once
J: TRBJ1-1
DNA: TGTGCCAGCAGCTCCAGAGGGGGCTTGAACACTGAAGCTTTCTTT
CDR3: CASSSRGGLNTEAFF

D: -
V: TRBV4-1
size: -
J: TRBJ2-1
DNA: TGCGCCAGCAGCCAAGTAGGGGAAACCCTTGAGCAGTTCTTC
CDR3: CASSQVGETLEQFF

D: -
V: TRBV5-1
size: -
J: TRBJ2-7
DNA: TGCGCCAGCAGCATGGGACCCCTCGGGGAGCAGTACTTC
CDR3: CASSMGPLGEQYF

D: -
V: TRBV7-9
size: -
J: TRBJ2-7
DNA: TGTGCCAGCAGCTCTCGAGATTCTCAGGGCTCTTCCTACGAGCAGTACTTC
CDR3: CASSSRDSQGSSYEQYF

D: TRBD2
V: TRBV9
size: -
J: TRBJ2-2
DNA: TGTGCCAGCAGCGTAGACTCTAGCGGGGGGGATAATACCGGGGAGCTGTTTTTT
CDR3: CASSVDSSGGDNTGELFF

D: -
V: TRBV27
size: -
J: TRBJ2-7
DNA: TGTGCCAGCAGTCACGGCTACGAGCAGTACTTC
CDR3: CASSHGYEQYF

D: -
V: TRBV2
size: once
J: TRBJ1-3
DNA: TGTGCCAGCAGTGCGACAGACACTGGAAACACCATATATTTT
CDR3: CASSATDTGNTIYF

D: TRBD2
V: TRBV5-6
size: -
J: TRBJ2-3
DNA: TGTGCCAGCAGCTTGGTTGGCGGGACTAGCGGGGGACTCACAGATACGCAGTATTTT
CDR3: CASSLVGGTSGGLTDTQYF

D: TRBD2
V: TRBV11-2
size: -
J: TRBJ2-1
DNA: TGTGCCAGCAGCTCGGGACTAGCGGGGGGGCGTATCTCCTACAATGAGCAGTTCTTC
CDR3: CASSSGLAGGRISYNEQFF

D: TRBD1
V: TRBV11-3
size: -
J: TRBJ2-1
DNA: TGTGCCAGCAGCTTCCGCCGAACCGGGACAGGGGGGAGTGAGCAGTTCTTC
CDR3: CASSFRRTGTGGSEQFF